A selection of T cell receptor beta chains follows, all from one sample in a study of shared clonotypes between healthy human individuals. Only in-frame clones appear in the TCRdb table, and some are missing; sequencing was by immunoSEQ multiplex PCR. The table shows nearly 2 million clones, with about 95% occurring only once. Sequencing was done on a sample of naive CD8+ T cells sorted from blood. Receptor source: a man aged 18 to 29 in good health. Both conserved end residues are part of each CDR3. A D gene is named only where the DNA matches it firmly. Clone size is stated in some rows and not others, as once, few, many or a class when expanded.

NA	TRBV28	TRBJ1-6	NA	CASSLLISGGSAYNSPLHF	TGTGCCAGCAGTTTATTAATAAGTGGGGGGAGCGCCTATAATTCACCCCTCCACTTT
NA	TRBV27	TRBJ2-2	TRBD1	CASSPGTALTGELFF	TGTGCCAGCAGCCCTGGGACAGCGCTCACCGGGGAGCTGTTTTTT
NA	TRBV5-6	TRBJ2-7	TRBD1	CASSPGQPYEQYF	TGTGCCAGCAGCCCGGGACAGCCGTACGAGCAGTACTTC
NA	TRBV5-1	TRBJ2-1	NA	CASSLDYYNEQFF	TGCGCCAGCAGCTTGGATTATTACAATGAGCAGTTCTTC
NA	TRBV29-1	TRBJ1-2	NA	CSYQPSEVRYGYTF	TGCAGCTATCAACCATCGGAGGTAAGGTATGGCTACACCTTC
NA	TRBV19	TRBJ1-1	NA	CASRQLEEGTEAFF	TGTGCCAGTAGGCAGTTGGAGGAGGGCACTGAAGCTTTCTTT
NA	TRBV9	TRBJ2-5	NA	CASSVEGGGPAETQYF	TGTGCCAGCAGCGTAGAGGGCGGGGGCCCGGCAGAGACCCAGTACTTC
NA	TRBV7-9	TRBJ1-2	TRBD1	CASSAFYLTGANYGYTF	TGTGCCAGCAGCGCATTCTACCTGACAGGGGCGAACTATGGCTACACCTTC
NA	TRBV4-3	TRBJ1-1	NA	CASSQDRSQKGRDEAFF	TGCGCCAGCAGCCAAGATAGGAGCCAAAAGGGGCGGGATGAAGCTTTCTTT
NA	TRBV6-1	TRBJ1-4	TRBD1	CASRRTGDEKLFF	TGTGCCAGCAGAAGGACAGGGGATGAAAAACTGTTTTTT
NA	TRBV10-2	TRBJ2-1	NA	CASTLNNEQFF	TGCGCCAGCACACTTAACAATGAGCAGTTCTTC
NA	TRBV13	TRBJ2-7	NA	CASSQGTWRNEQYF	TGTGCCAGCAGCCAGGGGACATGGAGGAACGAGCAGTACTTC
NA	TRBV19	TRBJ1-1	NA	CASSFSPGYILEAFF	TGTGCCAGTAGTTTCTCCCCAGGTTACATTCTTGAAGCTTTCTTT
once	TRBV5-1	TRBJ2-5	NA	CASSLAASQETQYF	TGCGCCAGCAGCTTGGCCGCATCCCAAGAGACCCAGTACTTC
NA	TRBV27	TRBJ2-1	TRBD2	CASSQTPGLAGEEQFF	TGTGCCAGCAGTCAAACCCCGGGACTAGCGGGGGAAGAGCAGTTCTTC
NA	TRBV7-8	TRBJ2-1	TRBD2	CASSYGLAGETLPSYNEQFF	TGTGCCAGCAGTTATGGACTAGCGGGAGAGACCCTCCCCTCCTACAATGAGCAGTTCTTC
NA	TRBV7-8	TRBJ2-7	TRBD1	CASTRDRLGEQYF	TGTGCCAGCACCAGGGACAGGTTGGGCGAGCAGTACTTC
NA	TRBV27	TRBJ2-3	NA	CASRQGSDTQYF	TGTGCCAGCAGACAGGGTTCAGATACGCAGTATTTT
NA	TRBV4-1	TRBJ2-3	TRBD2	CASSLLPTSGDTQYF	TGCGCCAGCAGCCTTCTGCCGACTAGCGGGGATACGCAGTATTTT
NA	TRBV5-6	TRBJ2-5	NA	CASSGALWGSETQYF	TGTGCCAGCAGCGGAGCCTTATGGGGGTCGGAGACCCAGTACTTC
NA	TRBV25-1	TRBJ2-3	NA	CASSELGHTQYF	TGTGCCAGCAGTGAACTAGGCCATACGCAGTATTTT
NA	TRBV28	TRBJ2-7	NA	CASTPMGTLTYEQYF	TGTGCCAGCACCCCCATGGGGACACTAACCTACGAGCAGTACTTC
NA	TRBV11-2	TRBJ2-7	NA	CASSLDEVGGWEQYF	TGTGCCAGCAGCTTAGATGAGGTCGGGGGTTGGGAGCAGTACTTC
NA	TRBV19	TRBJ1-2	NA	CASSPDQGDYGYTF	TGTGCCAGTAGTCCCGATCAGGGAGACTATGGCTACACCTTC
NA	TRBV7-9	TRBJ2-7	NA	CASSIPGPPYEQYF	TGTGCCAGCAGCATCCCGGGACCACCCTACGAGCAGTACTTC
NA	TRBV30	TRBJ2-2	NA	CAWSVPSPGELFF	TGTGCCTGGAGTGTACCTAGCCCCGGGGAGCTGTTTTTT
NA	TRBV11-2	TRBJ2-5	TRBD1	CASSFTLAPDRAYEETQYF	TGTGCCAGCAGCTTCACATTAGCTCCGGACAGGGCTTATGAAGAGACCCAGTACTTC
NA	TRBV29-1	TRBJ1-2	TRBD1	CSVEGWQGAEHYGYTF	TGCAGCGTTGAAGGATGGCAGGGGGCGGAGCACTATGGCTACACCTTC
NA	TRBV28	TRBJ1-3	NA	CASSLGPLKEDTIYF	TGTGCCAGCAGTTTAGGGCCCCTAAAGGAAGACACCATATATTTT
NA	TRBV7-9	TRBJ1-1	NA	CASSLVWGNTEAFF	TGTGCCAGCAGCTTAGTTTGGGGAAACACTGAAGCTTTCTTT
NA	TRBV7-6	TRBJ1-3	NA	CASSLLGGAVVAGNTIYF	TGTGCCAGCAGCTTACTAGGGGGTGCAGTGGTGGCTGGAAACACCATATATTTT
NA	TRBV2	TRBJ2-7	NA	CASSEAPDSPYEQYF	TGTGCCAGCAGTGAAGCGCCGGACTCCCCCTACGAGCAGTACTTC
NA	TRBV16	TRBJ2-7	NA	CASSQGSGGYSYEQYF	TGTGCCAGCAGCCAAGGATCTGGGGGGTACTCCTACGAGCAGTACTTC
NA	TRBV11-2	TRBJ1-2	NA	CASSLSAGPNYGYTF	TGTGCCAGCAGCTTAAGTGCAGGGCCTAACTATGGCTACACCTTC
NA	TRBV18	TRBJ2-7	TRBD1	CASSPLQGASYEQYF	TGTGCCAGCTCACCACTACAGGGGGCTTCCTACGAGCAGTACTTC
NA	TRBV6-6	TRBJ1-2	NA	CASSYSTGSYNYGYTF	TGTGCCAGCAGTTACTCAACGGGGAGCTATAACTATGGCTACACCTTC
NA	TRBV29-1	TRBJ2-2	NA	CSVVQTNTGELFF	TGCAGCGTTGTCCAGACGAACACCGGGGAGCTGTTTTTT
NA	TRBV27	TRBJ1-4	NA	CASSLGVSNEKLFF	TGTGCCAGCAGTTTAGGGGTTTCTAATGAAAAACTGTTTTTT
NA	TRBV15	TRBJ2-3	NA	CATSGWDGGPDTQYF	TGTGCCACCAGCGGATGGGACGGGGGGCCAGATACGCAGTATTTT
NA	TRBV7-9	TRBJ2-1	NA	CAINNEQFF	TGTGCCATTAACAATGAGCAGTTCTTC
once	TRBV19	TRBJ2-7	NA	CASSMPDSSYEQYF	TGTGCCAGTAGTATGCCGGACAGCTCCTACGAGCAGTACTTC
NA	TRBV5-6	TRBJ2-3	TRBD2	CASSFPELDPSGRKNTQYF	TGTGCCAGCAGCTTCCCGGAACTGGACCCAAGCGGGAGAAAGAATACGCAGTATTTT
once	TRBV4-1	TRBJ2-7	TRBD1	CASSQEKWGGQGLYEQYF	TGCGCCAGCAGCCAAGAAAAGTGGGGGGGACAGGGTCTCTACGAGCAGTACTTC
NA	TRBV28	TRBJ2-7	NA	CASSFQGEDYEQYF	TGTGCCAGCAGTTTTCAAGGGGAGGACTACGAGCAGTACTTC
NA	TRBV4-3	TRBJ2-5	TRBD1	CASSQIFLGEQGGETQYF	TGCGCCAGCAGCCAAATCTTCTTGGGGGAACAGGGGGGAGAGACCCAGTACTTC
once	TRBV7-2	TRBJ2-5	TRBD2	CASSFDRIGRLEQETQYF	TGTGCCAGCAGCTTCGATAGGATCGGGAGGCTGGAACAAGAGACCCAGTACTTC
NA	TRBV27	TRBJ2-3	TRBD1	CASSPSTGVIADTQYF	TGTGCCAGCAGTCCATCGACAGGGGTTATTGCAGATACGCAGTATTTT
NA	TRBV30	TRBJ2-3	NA	CAWPRPAADTQYF	TGTGCCTGGCCCAGACCCGCGGCCGATACGCAGTATTTT
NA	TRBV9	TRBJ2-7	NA	CASSPGLTYEQYF	TGTGCCAGCAGCCCAGGACTTACCTACGAGCAGTACTTC
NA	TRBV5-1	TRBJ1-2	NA	CASSLEEPSTYGYTF	TGCGCCAGCAGCTTGGAAGAGCCGTCGACCTATGGCTACACCTTC
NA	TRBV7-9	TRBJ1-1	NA	CASSLGGGNEAFF	TGTGCCAGCAGCTTAGGCGGCGGGAATGAAGCTTTCTTT